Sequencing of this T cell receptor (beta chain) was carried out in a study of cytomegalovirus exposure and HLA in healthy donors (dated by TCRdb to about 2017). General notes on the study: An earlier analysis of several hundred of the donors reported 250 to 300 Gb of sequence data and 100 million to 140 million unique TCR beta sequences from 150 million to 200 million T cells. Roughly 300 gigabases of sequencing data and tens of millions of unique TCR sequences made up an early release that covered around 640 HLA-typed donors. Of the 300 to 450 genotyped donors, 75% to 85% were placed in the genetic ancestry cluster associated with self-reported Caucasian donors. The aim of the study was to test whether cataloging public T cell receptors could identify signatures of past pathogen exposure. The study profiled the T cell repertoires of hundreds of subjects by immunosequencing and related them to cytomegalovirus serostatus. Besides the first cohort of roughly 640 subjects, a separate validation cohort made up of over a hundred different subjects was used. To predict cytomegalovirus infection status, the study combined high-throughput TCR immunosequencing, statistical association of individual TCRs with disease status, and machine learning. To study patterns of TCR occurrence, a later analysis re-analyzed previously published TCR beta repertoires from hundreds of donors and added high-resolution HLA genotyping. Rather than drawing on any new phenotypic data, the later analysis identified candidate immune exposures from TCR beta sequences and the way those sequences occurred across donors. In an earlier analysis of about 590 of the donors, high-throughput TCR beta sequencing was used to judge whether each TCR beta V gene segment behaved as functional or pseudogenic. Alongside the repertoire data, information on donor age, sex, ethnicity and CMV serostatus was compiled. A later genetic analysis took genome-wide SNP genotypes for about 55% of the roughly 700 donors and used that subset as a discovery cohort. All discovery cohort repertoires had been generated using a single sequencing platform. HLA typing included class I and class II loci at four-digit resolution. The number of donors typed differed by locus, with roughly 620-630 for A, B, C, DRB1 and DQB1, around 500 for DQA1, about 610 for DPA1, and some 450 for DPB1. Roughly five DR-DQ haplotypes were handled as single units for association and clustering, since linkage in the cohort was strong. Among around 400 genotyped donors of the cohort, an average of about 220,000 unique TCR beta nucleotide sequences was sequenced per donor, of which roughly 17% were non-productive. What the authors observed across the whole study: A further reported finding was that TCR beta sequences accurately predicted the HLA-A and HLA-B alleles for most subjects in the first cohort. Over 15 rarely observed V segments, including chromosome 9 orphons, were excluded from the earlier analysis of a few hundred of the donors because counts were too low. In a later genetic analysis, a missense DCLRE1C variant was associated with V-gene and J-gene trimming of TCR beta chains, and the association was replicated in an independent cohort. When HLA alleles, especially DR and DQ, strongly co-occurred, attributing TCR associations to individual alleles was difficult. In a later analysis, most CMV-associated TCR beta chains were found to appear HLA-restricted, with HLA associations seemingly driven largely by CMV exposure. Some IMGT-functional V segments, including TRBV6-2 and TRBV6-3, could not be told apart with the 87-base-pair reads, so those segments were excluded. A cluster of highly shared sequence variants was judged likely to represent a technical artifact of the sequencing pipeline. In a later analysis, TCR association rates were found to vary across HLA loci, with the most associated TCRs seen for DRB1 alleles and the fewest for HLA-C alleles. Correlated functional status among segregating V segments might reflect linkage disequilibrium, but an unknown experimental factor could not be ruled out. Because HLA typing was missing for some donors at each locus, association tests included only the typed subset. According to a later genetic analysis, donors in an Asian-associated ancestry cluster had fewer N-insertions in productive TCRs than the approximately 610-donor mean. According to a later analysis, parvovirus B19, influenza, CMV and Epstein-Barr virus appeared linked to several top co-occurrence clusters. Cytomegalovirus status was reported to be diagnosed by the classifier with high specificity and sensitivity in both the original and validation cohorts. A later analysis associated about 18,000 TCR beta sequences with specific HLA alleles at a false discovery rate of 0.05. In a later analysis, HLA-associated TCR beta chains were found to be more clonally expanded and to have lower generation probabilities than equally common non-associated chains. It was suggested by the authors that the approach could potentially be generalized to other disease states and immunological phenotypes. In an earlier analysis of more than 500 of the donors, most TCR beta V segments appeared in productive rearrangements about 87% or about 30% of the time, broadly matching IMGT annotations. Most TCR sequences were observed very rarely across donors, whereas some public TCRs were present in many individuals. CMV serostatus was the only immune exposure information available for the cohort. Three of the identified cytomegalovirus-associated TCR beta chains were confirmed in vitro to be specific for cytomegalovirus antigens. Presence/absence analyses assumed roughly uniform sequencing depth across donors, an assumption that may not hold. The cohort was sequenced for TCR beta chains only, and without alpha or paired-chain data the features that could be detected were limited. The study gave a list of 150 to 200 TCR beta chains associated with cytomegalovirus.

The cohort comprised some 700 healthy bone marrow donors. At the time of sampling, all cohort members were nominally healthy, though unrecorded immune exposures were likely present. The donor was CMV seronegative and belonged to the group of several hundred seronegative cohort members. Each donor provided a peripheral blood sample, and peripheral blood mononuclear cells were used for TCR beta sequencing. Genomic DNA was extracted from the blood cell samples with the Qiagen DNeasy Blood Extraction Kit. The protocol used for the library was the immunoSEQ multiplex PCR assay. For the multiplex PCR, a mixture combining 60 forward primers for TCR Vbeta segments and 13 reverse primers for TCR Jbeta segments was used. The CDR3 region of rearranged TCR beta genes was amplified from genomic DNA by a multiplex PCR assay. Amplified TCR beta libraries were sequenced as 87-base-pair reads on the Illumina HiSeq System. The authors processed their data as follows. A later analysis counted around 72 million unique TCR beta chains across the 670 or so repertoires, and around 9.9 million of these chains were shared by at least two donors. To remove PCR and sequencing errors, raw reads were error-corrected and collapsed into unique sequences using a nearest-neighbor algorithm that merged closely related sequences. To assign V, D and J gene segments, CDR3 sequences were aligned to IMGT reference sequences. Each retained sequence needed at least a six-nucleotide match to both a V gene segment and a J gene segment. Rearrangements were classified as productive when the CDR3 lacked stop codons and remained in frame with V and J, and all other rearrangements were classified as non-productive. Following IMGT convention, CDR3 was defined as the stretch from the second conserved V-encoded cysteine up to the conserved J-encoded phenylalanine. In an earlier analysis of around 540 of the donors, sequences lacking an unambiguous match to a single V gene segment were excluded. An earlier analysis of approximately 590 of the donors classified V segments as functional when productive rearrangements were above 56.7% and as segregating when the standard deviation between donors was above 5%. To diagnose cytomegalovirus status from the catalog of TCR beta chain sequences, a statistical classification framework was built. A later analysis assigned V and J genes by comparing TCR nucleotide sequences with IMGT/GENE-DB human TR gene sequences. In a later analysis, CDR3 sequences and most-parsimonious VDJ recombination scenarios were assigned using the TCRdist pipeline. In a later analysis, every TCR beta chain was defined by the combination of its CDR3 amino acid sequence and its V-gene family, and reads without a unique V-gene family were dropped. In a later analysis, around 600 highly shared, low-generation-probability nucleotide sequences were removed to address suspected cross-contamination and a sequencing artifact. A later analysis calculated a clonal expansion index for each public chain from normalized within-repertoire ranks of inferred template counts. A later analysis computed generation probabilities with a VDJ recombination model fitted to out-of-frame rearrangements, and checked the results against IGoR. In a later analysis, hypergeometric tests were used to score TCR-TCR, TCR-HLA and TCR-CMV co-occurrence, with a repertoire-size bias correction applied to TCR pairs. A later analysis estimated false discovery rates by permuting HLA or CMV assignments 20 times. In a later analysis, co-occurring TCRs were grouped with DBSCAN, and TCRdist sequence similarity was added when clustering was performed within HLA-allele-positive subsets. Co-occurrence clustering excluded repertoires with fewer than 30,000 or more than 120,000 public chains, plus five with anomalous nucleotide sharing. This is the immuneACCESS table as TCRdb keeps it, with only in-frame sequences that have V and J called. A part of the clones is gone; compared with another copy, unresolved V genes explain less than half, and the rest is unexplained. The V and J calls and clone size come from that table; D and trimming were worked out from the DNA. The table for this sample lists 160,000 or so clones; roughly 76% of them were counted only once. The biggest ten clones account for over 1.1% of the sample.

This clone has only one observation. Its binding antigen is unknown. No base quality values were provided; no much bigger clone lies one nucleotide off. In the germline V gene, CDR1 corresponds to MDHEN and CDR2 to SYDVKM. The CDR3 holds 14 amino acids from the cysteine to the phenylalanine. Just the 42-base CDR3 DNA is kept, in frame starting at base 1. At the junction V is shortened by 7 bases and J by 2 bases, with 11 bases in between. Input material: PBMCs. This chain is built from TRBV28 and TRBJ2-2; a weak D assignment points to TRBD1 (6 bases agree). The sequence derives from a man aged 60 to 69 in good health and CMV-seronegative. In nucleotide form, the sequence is TGTGCCAGCACACGAGGGGGTAACACCGGGGAGCTGTTTTTT. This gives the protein CASTRGGNTGELFF.